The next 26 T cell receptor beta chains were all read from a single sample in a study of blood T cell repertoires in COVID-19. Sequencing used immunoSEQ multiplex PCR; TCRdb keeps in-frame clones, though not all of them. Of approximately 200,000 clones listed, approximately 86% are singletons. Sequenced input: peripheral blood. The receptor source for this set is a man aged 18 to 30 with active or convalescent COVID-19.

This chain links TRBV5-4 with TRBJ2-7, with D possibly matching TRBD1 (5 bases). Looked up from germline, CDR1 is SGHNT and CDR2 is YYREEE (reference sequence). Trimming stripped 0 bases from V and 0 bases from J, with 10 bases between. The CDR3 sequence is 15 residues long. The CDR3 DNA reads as TGTGCCAGCAGCTTGGCAGGGCTTAACTCCTACGAGCAGTACTTC. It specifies CASSLAGLNSYEQYF.

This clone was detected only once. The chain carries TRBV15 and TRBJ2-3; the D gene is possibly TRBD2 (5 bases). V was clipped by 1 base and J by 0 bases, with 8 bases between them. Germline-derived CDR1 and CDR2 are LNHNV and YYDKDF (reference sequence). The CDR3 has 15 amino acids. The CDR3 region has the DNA TGTGCCACCAGCAGAGGGGAGTCGAGCACAGATACGCAGTATTTT. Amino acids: CATSRGESSTDTQYF.

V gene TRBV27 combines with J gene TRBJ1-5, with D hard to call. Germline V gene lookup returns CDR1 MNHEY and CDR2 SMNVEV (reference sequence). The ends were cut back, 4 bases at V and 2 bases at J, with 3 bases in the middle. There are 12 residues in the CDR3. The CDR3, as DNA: TGTGCCAGCAGTTCCGGCAATCAGCCCCAGCATTTT. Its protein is CASSSGNQPQHF.

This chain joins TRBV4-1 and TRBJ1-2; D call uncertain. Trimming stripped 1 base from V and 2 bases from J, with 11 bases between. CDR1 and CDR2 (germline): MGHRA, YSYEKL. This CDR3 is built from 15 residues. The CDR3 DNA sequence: TGCGCCAGCAGCCAAGTGGACGGAGGGAACTATGGCTACACCTTC. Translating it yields CASSQVDGGNYGYTF.

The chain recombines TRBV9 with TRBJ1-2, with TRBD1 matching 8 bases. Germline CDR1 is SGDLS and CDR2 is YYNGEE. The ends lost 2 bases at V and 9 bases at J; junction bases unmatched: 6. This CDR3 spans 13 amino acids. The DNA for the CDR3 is TGTGCCAGCAGCGTCGGCAGGGGGCTAAGCTACACCTTC. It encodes CASSVGRGLSYTF. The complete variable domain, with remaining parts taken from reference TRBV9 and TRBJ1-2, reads DSGVTQTPKHLITATGQRVTLRCSPRSGDLSVYWYQQSLDQGLQFLIQYYNGEERAKGNILERFSAQQFPDLHSELNLSSLELGDSALYFCASSVGRGLSYTFGSGTRLTVV.

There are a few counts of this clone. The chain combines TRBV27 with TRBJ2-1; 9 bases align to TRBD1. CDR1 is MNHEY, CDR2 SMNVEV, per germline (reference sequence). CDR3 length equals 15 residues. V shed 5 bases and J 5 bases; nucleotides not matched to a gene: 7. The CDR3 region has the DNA TGTGCCAGCAGTGGCGCCGGGACAGGGAACAATGAGCAGTTCTTC. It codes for CASSGAGTGNNEQFF.

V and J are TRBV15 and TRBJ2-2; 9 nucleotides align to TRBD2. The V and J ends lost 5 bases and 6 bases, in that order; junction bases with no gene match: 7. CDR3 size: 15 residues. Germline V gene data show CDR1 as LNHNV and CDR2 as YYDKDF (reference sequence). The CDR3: CATSPGVAGAGELFF. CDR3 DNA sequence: TGTGCCACCAGCCCCGGGGTAGCGGGGGCCGGGGAGCTGTTTTTT.

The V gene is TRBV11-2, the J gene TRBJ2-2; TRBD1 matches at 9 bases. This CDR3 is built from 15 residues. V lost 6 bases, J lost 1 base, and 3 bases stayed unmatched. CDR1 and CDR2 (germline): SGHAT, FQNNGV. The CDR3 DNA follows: TGTGCCAGCAGGCCGGGACAGGGGAACACCGGGGAGCTGTTTTTT. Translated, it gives CASRPGQGNTGELFF.

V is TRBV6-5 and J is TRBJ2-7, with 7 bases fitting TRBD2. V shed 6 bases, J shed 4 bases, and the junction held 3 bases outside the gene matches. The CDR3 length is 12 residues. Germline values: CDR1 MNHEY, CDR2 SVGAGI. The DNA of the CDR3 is TGTGCCAGCAGCGCTAGCGGATACGAGCAGTACTTC. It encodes CASSASGYEQYF.

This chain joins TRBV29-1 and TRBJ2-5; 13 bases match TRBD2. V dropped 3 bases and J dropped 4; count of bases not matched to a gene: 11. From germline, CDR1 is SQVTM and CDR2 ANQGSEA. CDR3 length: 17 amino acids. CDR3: CSVDGLAGDVVVETQYF. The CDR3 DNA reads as TGCAGCGTTGACGGACTAGCGGGAGATGTAGTCGTAGAGACCCAGTACTTC.

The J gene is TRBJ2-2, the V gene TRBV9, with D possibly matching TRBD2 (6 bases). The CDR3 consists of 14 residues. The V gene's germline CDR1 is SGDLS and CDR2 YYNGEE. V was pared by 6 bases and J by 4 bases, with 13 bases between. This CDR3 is CASNLGGRTGELFF. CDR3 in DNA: TGTGCCAGCAACCTTGGAGGGCGCACCGGGGAGCTGTTTTTT.

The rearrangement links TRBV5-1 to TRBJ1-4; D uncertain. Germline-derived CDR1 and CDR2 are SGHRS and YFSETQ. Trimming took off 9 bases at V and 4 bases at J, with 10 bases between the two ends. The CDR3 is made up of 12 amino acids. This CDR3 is CANPVSNEKLFF. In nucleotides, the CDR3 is TGCGCCAACCCCGTGAGTAATGAAAAACTGTTTTTT.

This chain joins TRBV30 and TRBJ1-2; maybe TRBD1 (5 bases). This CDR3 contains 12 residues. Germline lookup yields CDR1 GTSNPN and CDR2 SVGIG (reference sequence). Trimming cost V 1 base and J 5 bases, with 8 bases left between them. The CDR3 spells CAWSAQGYGYTF. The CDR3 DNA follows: TGTGCCTGGAGTGCCCAGGGATATGGCTACACCTTC.

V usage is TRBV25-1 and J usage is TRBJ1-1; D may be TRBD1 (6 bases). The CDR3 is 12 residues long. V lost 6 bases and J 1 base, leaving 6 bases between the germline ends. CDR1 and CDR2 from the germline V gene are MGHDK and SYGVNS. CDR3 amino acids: CASRQGNTEAFF. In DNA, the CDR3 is TGTGCCAGCAGACAGGGGAACACTGAAGCTTTCTTT.

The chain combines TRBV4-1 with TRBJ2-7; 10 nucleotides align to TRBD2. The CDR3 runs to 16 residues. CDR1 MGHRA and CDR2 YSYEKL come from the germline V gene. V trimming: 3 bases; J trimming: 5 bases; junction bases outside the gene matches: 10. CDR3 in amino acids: CASSHFTGTSVHEQYF. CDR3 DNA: TGCGCCAGCAGCCATTTCACCGGGACTAGCGTCCACGAGCAGTACTTC.

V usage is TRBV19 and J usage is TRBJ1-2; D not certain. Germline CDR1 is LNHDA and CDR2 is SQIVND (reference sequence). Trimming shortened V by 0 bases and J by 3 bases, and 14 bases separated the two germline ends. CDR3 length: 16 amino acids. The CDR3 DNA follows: TGTGCCAGTAGTATAGAGGCTCTCAGATGGTACTATGGCTACACCTTC. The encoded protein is CASSIEALRWYYGYTF.

In DNA, the CDR3 is TGTGCCAGCCGCGGGCGCACTGAAGCTTTCTTT. This encodes CASRGRTEAFF. This sequence joins TRBV7-9 and TRBJ1-1; D unresolved. CDR1 and CDR2 (germline): SEHNR, FQNEAQ (reference sequence). The CDR3 spans 11 residues. Trimming left V 8 bases short and J 4 bases short, with 8 bases between.

As DNA, the CDR3 is TGTGCCAGCAGCGTAGACAGGGGGCTCGGTCAGCCCCAGCATTTT. Amino acids: CASSVDRGLGQPQHF. The rearrangement uses TRBV2 and TRBJ1-5; 10 bases map to TRBD1. After removal of 6 bases from V and 6 bases from J, the junction contained 8 bases not matched to a gene. The germline gives CDR1 SNHLY, CDR2 FYNNEI. This CDR3 region has 15 residues.

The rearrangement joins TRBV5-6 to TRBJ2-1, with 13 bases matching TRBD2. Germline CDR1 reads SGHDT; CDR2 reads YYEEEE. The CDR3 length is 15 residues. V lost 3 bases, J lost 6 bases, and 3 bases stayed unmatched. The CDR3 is CASSSRTSGGNEQFF. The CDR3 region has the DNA TGTGCCAGCAGCTCACGGACTAGCGGGGGCAATGAGCAGTTCTTC.

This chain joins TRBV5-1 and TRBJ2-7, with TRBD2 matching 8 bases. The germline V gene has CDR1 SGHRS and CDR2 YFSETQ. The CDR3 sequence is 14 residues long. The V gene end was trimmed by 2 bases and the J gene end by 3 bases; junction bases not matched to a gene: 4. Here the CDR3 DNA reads TGCGCCAGCAGCTTTACAGCGGGAGTCTACGAGCAGTACTTC. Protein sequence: CASSFTAGVYEQYF.

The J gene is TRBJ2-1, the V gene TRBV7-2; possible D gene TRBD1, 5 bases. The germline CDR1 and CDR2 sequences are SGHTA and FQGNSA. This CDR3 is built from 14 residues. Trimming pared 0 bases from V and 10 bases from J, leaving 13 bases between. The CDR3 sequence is CASSLASRVEEQFF. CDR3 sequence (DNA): TGTGCCAGCAGCTTAGCTTCCAGGGTGGAGGAGCAGTTCTTC. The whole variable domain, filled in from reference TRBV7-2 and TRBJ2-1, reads GAGVSQSPSNKVTEKGKDVELRCDPISGHTALYWYRQSLGQGLEFLIYFQGNSAPDKSGLPSDRFSAERTGGSVSTLTIQRTQQEDSAVYLCASSLASRVEEQFFGPGTRLTVL.

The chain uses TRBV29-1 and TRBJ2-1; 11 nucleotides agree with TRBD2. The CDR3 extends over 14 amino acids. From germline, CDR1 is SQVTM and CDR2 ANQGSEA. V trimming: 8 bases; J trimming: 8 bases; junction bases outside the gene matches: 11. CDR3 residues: CSTLAGGGGHEQFF. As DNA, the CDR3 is TGCAGCACATTAGCGGGAGGGGGGGGACATGAGCAGTTCTTC.

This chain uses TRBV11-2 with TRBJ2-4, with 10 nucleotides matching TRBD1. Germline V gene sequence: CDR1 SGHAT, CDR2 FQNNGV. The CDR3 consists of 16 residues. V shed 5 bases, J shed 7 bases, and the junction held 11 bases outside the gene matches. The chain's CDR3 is CASSLGDRGYMNIQYF. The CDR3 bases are TGTGCCAGCAGCCTCGGGGACAGGGGATATATGAACATTCAGTACTTC.

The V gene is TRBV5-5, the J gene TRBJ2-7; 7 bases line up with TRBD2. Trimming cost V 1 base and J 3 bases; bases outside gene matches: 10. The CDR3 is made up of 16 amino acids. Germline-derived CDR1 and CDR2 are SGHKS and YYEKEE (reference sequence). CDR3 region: CASSLSSGQLNYEQYF. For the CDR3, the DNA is TGTGCCAGCAGCTTGTCTAGCGGCCAATTAAACTACGAGCAGTACTTC.

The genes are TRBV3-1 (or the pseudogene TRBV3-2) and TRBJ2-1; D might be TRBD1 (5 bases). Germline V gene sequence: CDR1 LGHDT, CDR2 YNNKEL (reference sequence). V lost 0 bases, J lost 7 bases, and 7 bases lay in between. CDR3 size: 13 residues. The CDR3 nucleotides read TGTGCCAGCAGCCAAGACAGGGTGAATGAGCAGTTCTTC. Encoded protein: CASSQDRVNEQFF.

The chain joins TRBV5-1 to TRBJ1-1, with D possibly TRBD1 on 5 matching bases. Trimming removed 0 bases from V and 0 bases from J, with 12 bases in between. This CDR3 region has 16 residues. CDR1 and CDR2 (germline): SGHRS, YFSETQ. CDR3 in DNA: TGCGCCAGCAGCTTGGGGGTAAGGGGAATGAACACTGAAGCTTTCTTT. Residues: CASSLGVRGMNTEAFF.